The clone carrying this T cell receptor beta chain was detected ten times or more. Its antigen is not known. The CDR3 spans 15 residues. Between the trimmed V and J ends, which lost 6 bases and 2 bases, there was a span of 16 bases. Using its own MiXCR run on the reads, TCRdb lists one record per CDR3 protein. The sample lists 450,000 to 550,000 distinct CDR3 sequences; approximately 15% were seen once. This entry is derived from a study of T cell repertoires in cytomegalovirus infection. Study summary: Public TCR beta signature analysis indicated the presence of both CMV infection and matching HLA type.

Study-wide findings and caveats: The response measured ex vivo was dominated by TCR beta clonotypes (HLA-C-restricted and CMV-specific). People with CMV and the relevant HLA were identified by cumulative public TCR beta family frequency.

Sequenced input: CD8+ T cells from PBMCs. V gene TRBV12-3 or TRBV12-4 combines with J gene TRBJ2-5, with D tentatively TRBD1 or TRBD2 (5 bases each). The source is a human donor in good health (CMV status not recorded). Some clones in this sample may be carry-over from other donors' samples. CDR3 bases: TGTGCCAGCAGCTTTCACTCGGGGCTTCAAGAGACCCAGTACTTC. This codes for CASSFHSGLQETQYF.